One sample yielded the 12 T cell receptor beta chains listed below, sequenced in a study of radiotherapy plus CTLA-4 blockade in lung cancer. Assay: immunoSEQ multiplex PCR; the TCRdb copy retains only in-frame clones and omits some. Among about 50,000 clones, 70% to 90% were seen once, and the ten largest hold about a quarter. The material was peripheral blood, obtained from a patient treated with radiotherapy plus ipilimumab. The receptors derive from a human donor with non-small cell lung cancer whose response to radiotherapy plus ipilimumab could not be evaluated.

This clone was counted a single time. The chain uses TRBV28 and TRBJ1-2; no firm D call. The CDR3 is made up of 19 amino acids. Per the germline V gene, CDR1 is MDHEN and CDR2 is SYDVKM. V dropped 3 bases and J dropped 4 bases, with 27 bases sitting between them. The CDR3 nucleotides are TGTGCCAGCAGTTTCTCAGGAGGCAACGTAAAGAAGTTTGGCTATGGCTACACCTTC. Amino acids: CASSFSGGNVKKFGYGYTF.

In nucleotides, the CDR3 is TGCGCCAGCAGCTTGGTGGGGACAGGGTACTACGAGCAGTACTTC. Its translation is CASSLVGTGYYEQYF. This chain joins TRBV5-1 and TRBJ2-7; TRBD1 matches 9 bases. From germline, CDR1 is SGHRS and CDR2 YFSETQ. The CDR3 is 15 amino acids. Unmatched junction bases numbered 4, after V lost 0 bases and J lost 3 bases.

V is TRBV19 and J is TRBJ2-5; 9 bases fit TRBD2. Trimming removed 5 bases from V and 2 bases from J; junction bases left unmatched: 6. CDR3 length: 15 amino acids. Germline-derived CDR1 and CDR2 are LNHDA and SQIVND (reference sequence). The CDR3 loop is CASSGASGVQETQYF. Written as DNA, the CDR3 is TGTGCCAGTAGTGGCGCTAGCGGGGTTCAAGAGACCCAGTACTTC. Supplemented by reference TRBV19 and TRBJ2-5, the full variable domain reads DGGITQSPKYLFRKEGQNVTLSCEQNLNHDAMYWYRQDPGQGLRLIYYSQIVNDFQKGDIAEGYSVSREKKESFPLTVTSAQKNPTAFYLCASSGASGVQETQYFGPGTRLLVL.

This clone was seen a single time. The chain couples TRBV7-2 to TRBJ2-7; a weak D match, TRBD1 (5 bases). This CDR3 region has 15 residues. The V gene lost 0 bases and the J gene lost 0 bases, with 9 bases spanning the gap. CDR1 is SGHTA and CDR2 is FQGNSA in the germline V gene. The CDR3 nucleotides read TGTGCCAGCAGCTTAGCAGGGGTGAACTCCTACGAGCAGTACTTC. It yields the protein CASSLAGVNSYEQYF.

The chain has TRBV5-8 and TRBJ2-5; D is possibly TRBD1 (6 bases). The CDR3 runs to 17 residues. CDR1 is SGHTS, CDR2 YDEGEE, per germline. Trimming stripped 7 bases from V and 2 bases from J, with 24 bases between. CDR3 protein: CASAMWWGRQVQETQYF. CDR3 DNA sequence: TGTGCCAGCGCGATGTGGTGGGGTAGACAGGTACAAGAGACCCAGTACTTC.

CDR3 in amino acids: CAWSVFAGENTEAFF. The CDR3 DNA is TGTGCCTGGAGTGTGTTTGCAGGCGAGAACACTGAAGCTTTCTTT. The genes are TRBV30 and TRBJ1-1, with unresolved D. V shed 0 bases and J shed 1 base, with 12 bases lying between them. CDR1 is GTSNPN and CDR2 is SVGIG in the germline V gene (reference sequence). This CDR3 has 15 amino acids.

This clone was seen a few times. The CDR3 loop is CSVESPIDSYGVYEQYF. The CDR3 DNA sequence: TGCAGCGTTGAATCCCCCATTGACAGCTATGGCGTGTACGAGCAGTACTTC. This chain connects TRBV29-1 to TRBJ2-7; D possibly corresponds to TRBD1 (5 bases). CDR3 size: 17 residues. CDR1 and CDR2 (germline): SQVTM, ANQGSEA. Trimming removed 2 bases at V and 4 bases at J, with 24 bases between.

The rearrangement links TRBV5-6 to TRBJ2-7, with 10 nucleotides matching TRBD1. The CDR3 sequence is 16 residues long. The V segment lost 4 bases and the J segment 2 bases; nucleotides outside the gene matches: 9. The V gene's germline CDR1 is SGHDT and CDR2 YYEEEE. The CDR3 region is CASSRRAGTGAYEQYF. CDR3 sequence (DNA): TGTGCCAGCAGCCGGCGGGCCGGGACAGGGGCCTACGAGCAGTACTTC.

The chain recombines TRBV19 with TRBJ1-1, with 7 bases lining up with TRBD1. Germline-derived CDR1 and CDR2 are LNHDA and SQIVND (reference sequence). V lost 5 bases and J lost 6; bases outside the gene matches: 6. This CDR3 region has 13 residues. The CDR3 here is CASSFRQGPEAFF. Here the CDR3 DNA reads TGTGCCAGTAGTTTCCGACAGGGACCTGAAGCTTTCTTT.

The chain uses TRBV28 and TRBJ2-2; 10 nucleotides match TRBD2. This CDR3 has 15 amino acids. CDR1 and CDR2 from the germline V gene are MDHEN and SYDVKM. J was trimmed by 10 bases and V by 4 bases; bases with no gene match: 9. The CDR3 DNA is TGTGCCAGCAGTTGGGCTAGCGGGAGAGCGGTGGAGCTGTTTTTT. This sequence encodes CASSWASGRAVELFF.

V usage is TRBV6-5 and J usage is TRBJ1-2; D is unclear. This CDR3 is 12 amino acids long. Trimming stripped 4 bases from V and 8 bases from J, with 11 bases between. The V gene's germline CDR1 is MNHEY and CDR2 SVGAGI. Written as DNA, the CDR3 is TGTGCCAGCAGTTTCGGGGAAAGGGGCTACACCTTC. Residues: CASSFGERGYTF.

This chain connects TRBV28 to TRBJ1-5; D is unclear. Germline V gene sequence: CDR1 MDHEN, CDR2 SYDVKM. V shed 8 bases and J shed 0 bases, with 11 bases lying between them. The CDR3 loop spans 14 amino acids. The CDR3 sequence is CASVEGLSNQPQHF. CDR3 nucleotides: TGTGCCAGCGTCGAGGGCCTTAGCAATCAGCCCCAGCATTTT. Combining the CDR3 with reference TRBV28 and TRBJ1-5 gives the whole variable domain DVKVTQSSRYLVKRTGEKVFLECVQDMDHENMFWYRQDPGLGLRLIYFSYDVKMKEKGDIPEGYSVSREKKERFSLILESASTNQTSMYLCASVEGLSNQPQHFGDGTRLSIL.